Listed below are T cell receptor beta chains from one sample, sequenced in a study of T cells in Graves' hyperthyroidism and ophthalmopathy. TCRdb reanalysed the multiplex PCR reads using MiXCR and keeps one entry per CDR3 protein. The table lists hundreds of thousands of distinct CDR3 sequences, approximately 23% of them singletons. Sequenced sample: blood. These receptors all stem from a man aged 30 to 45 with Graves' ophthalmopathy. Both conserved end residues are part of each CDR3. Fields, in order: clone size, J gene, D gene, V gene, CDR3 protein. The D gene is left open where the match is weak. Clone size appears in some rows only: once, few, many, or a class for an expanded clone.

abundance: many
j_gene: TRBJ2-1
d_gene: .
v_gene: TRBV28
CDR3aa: CASSLYSGNEQFF

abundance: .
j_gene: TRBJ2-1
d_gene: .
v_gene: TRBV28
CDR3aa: CASTYPASPYNEQFF

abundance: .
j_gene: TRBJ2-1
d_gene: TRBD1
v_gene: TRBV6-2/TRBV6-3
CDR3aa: CASSYPDRGLYNEQFF

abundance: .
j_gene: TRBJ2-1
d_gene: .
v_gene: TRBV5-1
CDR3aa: CASSLAGLNNEQFF

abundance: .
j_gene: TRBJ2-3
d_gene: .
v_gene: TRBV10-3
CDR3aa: CAISGNGASDTQYF

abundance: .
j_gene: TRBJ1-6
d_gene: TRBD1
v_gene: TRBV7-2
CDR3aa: CASSPMGGTASPLHF

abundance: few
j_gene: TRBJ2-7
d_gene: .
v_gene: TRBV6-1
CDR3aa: CATTLRPGFSYEQYF

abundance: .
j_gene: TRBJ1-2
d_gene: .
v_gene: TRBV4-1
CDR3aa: CASSQVWLGGGYTF

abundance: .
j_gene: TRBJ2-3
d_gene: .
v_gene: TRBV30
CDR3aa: CAWSVLGTDTQYF

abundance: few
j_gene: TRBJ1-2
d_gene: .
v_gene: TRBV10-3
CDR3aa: CAISESRTDGYTF

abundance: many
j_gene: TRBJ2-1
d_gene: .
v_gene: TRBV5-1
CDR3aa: CASSSTGTGSYNEQFF